The rows below give T cell receptor beta chains drawn from one sample of a study of T cells after yellow fever vaccination. TCRdb fed the 5' RACE reads into MiXCR, producing one record per CDR3 protein. Here the sample spans about 300,000 distinct CDR3 sequences, around 10% being singletons. The source material was CD4+ T cells sorted from PBMCs, sampled 5 days after the yellow fever booster vaccination. The source is a man between 18 and 29 years old who received the YFV17D yellow fever vaccine. CDR3s include the opening cysteine and the closing phenylalanine or tryptophan. Each record gives: clone size, V gene, D gene, J gene, CDR3 protein, CDR3 DNA. D genes are given only for firm matches. Clone size, where shown, is once, few, many, or a class for clones that have expanded.

few	TRBV6-5	.	TRBJ1-6	CASSLTVAGSSYNSPLHF	TGTGCCAGCAGCCTAACCGTGGCAGGAAGCTCCTATAATTCACCCCTCCACTTT
many	TRBV4-3	.	TRBJ2-1	CASSQVRGYEQFF	TGCGCCAGCAGCCAAGTAAGGGGGTACGAGCAGTTCTTC
.	TRBV2	.	TRBJ1-5	CASSETNSNQPQHF	TGTGCCAGCAGTGAAACCAATAGCAATCAGCCCCAGCATTTT
few	TRBV7-2	.	TRBJ2-7	CASSLKTGPSSYEQYF	TGTGCCAGCAGCCTAAAGACAGGTCCTAGCTCCTACGAGCAGTACTTC
.	TRBV11-2	.	TRBJ2-1	CASSDYGGTYNEQFF	TGTGCCAGCAGCGACTATGGGGGTACCTACAATGAGCAGTTCTTC
.	TRBV29-1	TRBD1	TRBJ1-2	CSVRGQRHYGYTF	TGCAGCGTTCGGGGACAGCGACACTATGGCTACACCTTC
.	TRBV6-2/TRBV6-3	TRBD1	TRBJ1-4	CASSPGTAESEKLFF	TGTGCCAGCAGTCCCGGGACAGCGGAAAGCGAAAAACTGTTTTTT
.	TRBV11-2	TRBD2	TRBJ2-5	CASSSSGVETQYF	TGTGCCAGCAGCTCTAGCGGGGTGGAGACCCAGTACTTC
.	TRBV3-2	.	TRBJ2-1	CASSQDQGPRWSRQFF	TGTGCCAGCAGCCAAGATCAGGGGCCCCGTTGGAGTCGGCAGTTCTTC
many	TRBV6-4	.	TRBJ2-1	CASSEADNSYNEQFF	TGTGCCAGCAGTGAAGCAGACAACTCCTACAATGAGCAGTTCTTC
.	TRBV7-9	.	TRBJ1-3	CASRETGNTIYF	TGTGCCAGCAGAGAGACGGGAAACACCATATATTTT
.	TRBV4-1	.	TRBJ2-5	CASSSPTLRLNRETQYF	TGCGCCAGCAGCTCACCGACCCTCAGGTTAAATCGAGAGACCCAGTACTTC
few	TRBV12-3/TRBV12-4	.	TRBJ1-3	CASSFPRTGLAGNTIYF	TGTGCCAGCAGTTTCCCTCGAACAGGGCTCGCTGGAAACACCATATATTTT
few	TRBV24-1	.	TRBJ2-5	CATSGEVVETQYF	TGTGCCACCAGTGGAGAGGTAGTCGAGACCCAGTACTTC
few	TRBV5-1	TRBD1	TRBJ2-3	CASSRGQADTQYF	TGCGCCAGCAGCAGAGGACAGGCCGATACGCAGTATTTT
few	TRBV5-1	.	TRBJ2-2	CASSASYTGELFF	TGCGCCAGCAGCGCCTCATACACCGGGGAGCTGTTTTTT
many	TRBV5-6	TRBD1	TRBJ2-1	CASSLTQGSEQFF	TGTGCCAGCAGCTTAACACAGGGGAGTGAGCAGTTCTTC
few	TRBV3-1	TRBD1	TRBJ2-1	CASTRQGENEQFF	TGTGCCAGCACCCGACAGGGGGAGAATGAGCAGTTCTTC
.	TRBV20-1	.	TRBJ2-3	CSASRGTSTDTQYF	TGCAGTGCTAGCCGTGGGACCTCAACGGATACGCAGTATTTT
.	TRBV9	.	TRBJ2-3	CASSGGPWAADTQYF	TGTGCCAGCAGCGGTGGACCTTGGGCGGCAGATACGCAGTATTTT
.	TRBV28	.	TRBJ1-1	CASSLATGRTEAFF	TGTGCCAGCAGCTTAGCCACAGGGCGCACTGAAGCTTTCTTT
.	TRBV9	.	TRBJ2-3	CASSQRGDLTDTQYF	TGTGCCAGCTCTCAGAGAGGGGATCTCACAGATACGCAGTATTTT
.	TRBV4-3	.	TRBJ2-3	CASSFRGYTDTQYF	TGCGCCAGCAGCTTCAGGGGATACACAGATACGCAGTATTTT
many	TRBV20-1	.	TRBJ1-2	CSARDLGQGDGYTF	TGCAGTGCTAGAGACTTGGGCCAGGGCGATGGCTACACCTTC
.	TRBV5-1	.	TRBJ2-3	CASSLEAKSTDTQYF	TGCGCCAGCAGCTTGGAGGCTAAGAGCACAGATACGCAGTATTTT
.	TRBV7-8	TRBD1	TRBJ1-5	CASSEFGQGSNQPQHF	TGTGCCAGCAGCGAATTTGGACAGGGTAGCAATCAGCCCCAGCATTTT
few	TRBV28	TRBD2	TRBJ2-5	CASSRSGARETQYF	TGTGCCAGCAGTCGAAGCGGGGCTCGAGAGACCCAGTACTTC
many	TRBV12-3/TRBV12-4	.	TRBJ1-2	CASSPVGAVTF	TGTGCCAGCAGCCCAGTCGGCGCGGTGACCTTC
.	TRBV20-1	TRBD2	TRBJ2-1	CSARVVRGAGYEQFF	TGCAGTGCTAGAGTGGTGCGGGGGGCCGGGTATGAGCAGTTCTTC
.	TRBV4-1	.	TRBJ1-2	CASSFTGLGGYTF	TGCGCCAGCAGCTTTACAGGGCTCGGTGGCTACACCTTC
.	TRBV6-5	.	TRBJ1-2	CASSYSDQLYGYTF	TGTGCCAGCAGTTACTCCGATCAGCTCTATGGCTACACCTTC
few	TRBV20-1	.	TRBJ1-1	CSAPQGTEAFF	TGCAGTGCTCCTCAGGGAACTGAAGCTTTCTTT
.	TRBV4-1	TRBD2	TRBJ2-2	CASSRGLAGGLVGELFF	TGCGCCAGCAGCCGGGGACTAGCGGGGGGGCTGGTCGGGGAGCTGTTTTTT
.	TRBV6-2/TRBV6-3	.	TRBJ1-1	CASRGLGNTEAFF	TGTGCCAGCAGAGGCCTGGGGAACACTGAAGCTTTCTTT
few	TRBV3-1	TRBD2	TRBJ2-1	CASSQEPPGRELYNEQFF	TGTGCCAGCAGCCAAGAGCCCCCCGGGCGGGAGCTTTACAATGAGCAGTTCTTC
.	TRBV5-1	.	TRBJ2-5	CASSLVPGQETQYF	TGCGCCAGCAGCTTGGTTCCAGGACAAGAGACCCAGTACTTC
few	TRBV5-1	.	TRBJ2-3	CASSTVAGYTDTQYF	TGCGCCAGCAGCACCGTCGCGGGGTACACAGATACGCAGTATTTT
.	TRBV5-4	.	TRBJ2-2	CASSFGFRESGELFF	TGTGCCAGCAGCTTCGGTTTCCGGGAATCCGGGGAGCTGTTTTTT
.	TRBV7-9	TRBD2	TRBJ2-5	CASSRKASGGDYQETQYF	TGTGCCAGCAGCCGAAAGGCTAGCGGGGGGGATTATCAAGAGACCCAGTACTTC
.	TRBV6-1	.	TRBJ1-5	CASTEGNRARLSNQPQHF	TGTGCCAGCACCGAGGGTAATAGGGCTCGCCTTAGCAATCAGCCCCAGCATTTT
few	TRBV9	.	TRBJ2-5	CASSVGVNKETQYF	TGTGCCAGCAGCGTAGGAGTCAATAAAGAGACCCAGTACTTC
few	TRBV5-8	.	TRBJ1-1	CASSPVGARTEAFF	TGTGCCAGCAGCCCCGTAGGGGCGCGCACTGAAGCTTTCTTT
.	TRBV7-3	.	TRBJ2-3	CASSLMSGSTQYF	TGTGCCAGCAGCTTGATGAGCGGATCTACGCAGTATTTT
.	TRBV3-1	.	TRBJ1-5	CASSQEGWGEGNQPQHF	TGTGCCAGCAGCCAAGAGGGTTGGGGAGAAGGTAATCAGCCCCAGCATTTT
.	TRBV9	.	TRBJ2-1	CASSLKGQGLNEQFF	TGTGCCAGCAGCCTTAAGGGGCAGGGGCTGAATGAGCAGTTCTTC
many	TRBV29-1	.	TRBJ1-1	CSVEHRNTEAFF	TGCAGCGTTGAACACCGGAACACTGAAGCTTTCTTT
few	TRBV7-8	.	TRBJ2-5	CASITGRQQETQYF	TGTGCCAGCATCACAGGTCGACAACAAGAGACCCAGTACTTC
few	TRBV29-1	.	TRBJ2-6	CSVARGIGSGANVLTF	TGCAGCGTGGCCAGGGGAATCGGCTCTGGGGCCAACGTCCTGACTTTC
few	TRBV6-1	.	TRBJ1-5	CASSEYGGGNQPQHF	TGTGCCAGCAGTGAATATGGGGGAGGCAATCAGCCCCAGCATTTT
few	TRBV5-1	.	TRBJ2-7	CASSVGVGGPDEQYF	TGCGCCAGCAGCGTTGGGGTGGGGGGCCCCGACGAGCAGTACTTC
.	TRBV5-1	TRBD1	TRBJ2-5	CASSLRMGRGKETQYF	TGCGCCAGCAGCTTACGGATGGGCAGGGGGAAAGAGACCCAGTACTTC
few	TRBV10-3	TRBD1	TRBJ1-4	CAISGQGEKLFF	TGTGCCATCAGCGGACAGGGGGAAAAACTGTTTTTT
.	TRBV12-3/TRBV12-4	.	TRBJ2-5	CASRPTGRSETQYF	TGTGCCAGCAGACCGACAGGGAGGTCGGAGACCCAGTACTTC